These 18 T cell receptor beta chains originate from one sample sequenced in a study of technical replicates of blood from several donors (dated by TCRdb to between 2016 and 2019). The protocol used for the library was the immunoSEQ multiplex PCR assay. In TCRdb, the immuneACCESS table is reduced to in-frame sequences with V and J assigned. These tables do not hold every clone; where another copy was compared, an unresolved V gene accounts for under half, and the others remain unexplained. Counted in this sample were around 100,000 clones; 95% of them appeared once. The ten biggest clones cover 0.34% of the sample. Sequencing input: T cells isolated from PBMCs. These TCRs come from a human donor in good health.

The J gene is TRBJ2-1, the V gene TRBV7-9; 8 bases match TRBD2. The J segment lost 0 bases and the V segment lost 5 bases, leaving 9 bases of the junction unmatched. Germline V gene lookup returns CDR1 SEHNR and CDR2 FQNEAQ (reference sequence). The CDR3 contains 17 residues. CDR3 in DNA: TGTGCCAGCAGCCCCTACCGCGGGAGGCGCTCCTACAATGAGCAGTTCTTC. This encodes CASSPYRGRRSYNEQFF. Full variable domain (outside the CDR3, taken from reference TRBV7-9 and TRBJ2-1): DTGVSQNPRHKITKRGQNVTFRCDPISEHNRLYWYRQTLGQGPEFLTYFQNEAQLEKSRLLSDRFSAERPKGSFSTLEIQRTEQGDSAMYLCASSPYRGRRSYNEQFFGPGTRLTVL.

The CDR3 bases are TGTGCCAGCACCCTCTCGCTAGGCTATGGCTACACCTTC. Residues: CASTLSLGYGYTF. The chain recombines TRBV6-6 with TRBJ1-2; D remains unclear. The CDR3 totals 13 residues. V was cut by 7 bases and J by 4 bases, with 13 bases left in between. Germline-derived CDR1 and CDR2 are MNHNY and SVGAGI (reference sequence).

The rearrangement joins TRBV9 to TRBJ2-2; 14 nucleotides match TRBD2. CDR1 and CDR2 (germline): SGDLS, YYNGEE. V trimming: 4 bases; J trimming: 5 bases; junction bases outside the gene matches: 10. The CDR3 length is 18 residues. The CDR3 here is CASSLVTSGRAGTGELFF. The CDR3 coding sequence is TGTGCCAGCAGCTTAGTGACTAGCGGGAGGGCCGGAACCGGGGAGCTGTTTTTT.

V is TRBV6-5 and J is TRBJ1-5; the D is unclear. The CDR3 loop spans 15 amino acids. The germline V gene encodes CDR1 MNHEY and CDR2 SVGAGI. V lost 0 bases to trimming and J lost 4 bases, with 10 bases between them. The CDR3 nucleotides are TGTGCCAGCAGTTACTCGGGAGTGACGAATCAGCCCCAGCATTTT. It specifies CASSYSGVTNQPQHF.

V and J are TRBV5-1 and TRBJ1-1, with a weak D call TRBD1 (6 bases). V was cut by 10 bases and J by 5 bases, with 21 bases left in between. This CDR3 region has 14 residues. The germline V gene has CDR1 SGHRS and CDR2 YFSETQ. DNA for the CDR3: TGCGCCGTTCAGGGACATGTGGGGGAGACTGAAGCTTTCTTT. It yields the protein CAVQGHVGETEAFF. The full variable domain, its missing parts supplied by reference TRBV5-1 and TRBJ1-1, is KAGVTQTPRYLIKTRGQQVTLSCSPISGHRSVSWYQQTPGQGLQFLFEYFSETQRNKGNFPGRFSGRQFSNSRSEMNVSTLELGDSALYLCAVQGHVGETEAFFGQGTRLTVV.

The V call is TRBV11-3, the J call TRBJ1-1; D not certain. Germline values: CDR1 SGHNT, CDR2 YENEEA. Between the trimmed V and J ends, which lost 0 bases and 7 bases, there was a span of 15 bases. The CDR3 extends over 15 amino acids. CDR3 residues: CASSLDPGTYGEAFF. The CDR3 DNA reads as TGTGCCAGCAGCTTAGATCCAGGTACCTATGGTGAAGCTTTCTTT.

This rearrangement joins TRBV25-1 to TRBJ1-4, with 8 bases matching TRBD1. This CDR3 has 16 amino acids. Trimming took 3 bases from V and 6 from J; bases not matched to a gene: 9. CDR1 is MGHDK, CDR2 SYGVNS, per germline. The CDR3 DNA is TGTGCCAGCAGTGACTACGGGACAGGTCGATATGAAAAACTGTTTTTT. This encodes CASSDYGTGRYEKLFF.

A word on this clone: Different DNA sequences within this sample yield the same CDR3. The chain has TRBV9 and TRBJ2-1; D may be TRBD2 (5 bases). The CDR3 has 16 amino acids. From germline, CDR1 is SGDLS and CDR2 YYNGEE. The V end lost 3 bases, the J end lost 5 bases, and 18 bases lay between the germline ends. The CDR3 loop is CASSGTLAAGDNEQFF. CDR3 DNA sequence: TGTGCCAGCAGCGGTACCCTAGCTGCAGGCGACAATGAGCAGTTCTTC. Full variable domain (rest looked up from reference TRBV9 and TRBJ2-1): DSGVTQTPKHLITATGQRVTLRCSPRSGDLSVYWYQQSLDQGLQFLIQYYNGEERAKGNILERFSAQQFPDLHSELNLSSLELGDSALYFCASSGTLAAGDNEQFFGPGTRLTVL.

The rearrangement links TRBV28 to TRBJ1-1, with 7 bases matching TRBD1. Trimming cost V 7 bases and J 0 bases; bases outside gene matches: 8. The germline CDR1 and CDR2 sequences are MDHEN and SYDVKM. The CDR3 totals 15 residues. The CDR3 region has the DNA TGTGCCAGCACCCAGGGTGGGACAGTGAACACTGAAGCTTTCTTT. Translated, it gives CASTQGGTVNTEAFF.

V is TRBV6-1 and J is TRBJ1-3, with a possible D match to TRBD1 (5 bases). There are 18 residues in the CDR3. Germline V gives CDR1 MNHNS, CDR2 SASEGT. The germline V and J ends were trimmed by 3 bases and 3 bases, with 21 bases remaining between them. As DNA, the CDR3 is TGTGCCAGCAGTGAGCTAAACCTCGCAGGGCTGGTTGGAAACACCATATATTTT. The encoded protein is CASSELNLAGLVGNTIYF.

The rearrangement uses TRBV2 and TRBJ2-3; 15 bases fit TRBD2. The germline gives CDR1 SNHLY, CDR2 FYNNEI. The V and J ends lost 6 bases and 7 bases, in that order; junction bases with no gene match: 8. The CDR3 contains 16 residues. The CDR3 loop is CASRGLAGGGSNTQYF. CDR3 DNA: TGTGCCAGCAGGGGACTAGCGGGAGGCGGAAGCAATACGCAGTATTTT.

With regard to this clone: The junction and the germline gene differ at one end; a read error may be behind it. This chain connects TRBV15 to TRBJ2-5; D is possibly TRBD2 (5 bases). The CDR3 covers 15 residues. Germline V gene sequence: CDR1 LNHNV, CDR2 YYDKDF (reference sequence). CDR3 region: CATSRVEGTQETQYF. The CDR3 coding sequence is TGTGCTACCAGCAGAGTAGAGGGCACCCAAGAGACCCAGTACTTC. Together with reference TRBV15 and TRBJ2-5, the CDR3 gives the full variable domain: DAMVIQNPRYQVTQFGKPVTLSCSQTLNHNVMYWYQQKSSQAPKLLFHYYDKDFNNEADTPDNFQSRRPNTSFCFLDIRSPGLGDTAMYLCATSRVEGTQETQYFGPGTRLLVL.

V usage is TRBV6-1 and J usage is TRBJ1-5, with D uncertain. This CDR3 has 15 amino acids. Germline V gene sequence: CDR1 MNHNS, CDR2 SASEGT. V lost 2 bases, J lost 3 bases, and 11 bases lay in between. The CDR3 nucleotides read TGTGCCAGCAGTGAAATATTGGCCCTCAATCAGCCCCAGCATTTT. Protein sequence: CASSEILALNQPQHF.

The chain links TRBV5-4 to TRBJ2-2; a weak D match, TRBD1 (6 bases). From germline, CDR1 is SGHNT and CDR2 YYREEE (reference sequence). Trimming cost V 5 bases and J 1 base, with 9 bases left between them. This CDR3 has 14 amino acids. The CDR3 DNA sequence: TGTGCCAGCAGTTACAGGGAGAACACCGGGGAGCTGTTTTTT. Its protein is CASSYRENTGELFF.

This chain joins TRBV19 and TRBJ2-1; 8 bases map to TRBD1. Germline lookup yields CDR1 LNHDA and CDR2 SQIVND (reference sequence). The CDR3 runs to 14 residues. Trimming at V came to 3 bases and at J to 7 bases, leaving 5 bases not matched to a gene. CDR3 loop: CASSMDREVNEQFF. The CDR3 DNA follows: TGTGCCAGTAGTATGGACAGGGAAGTGAATGAGCAGTTCTTC.

The rearrangement links TRBV30 to TRBJ1-2, with D possibly TRBD1 on 5 matching bases. Between the trimmed V and J ends, which lost 0 bases and 4 bases, there was a span of 15 bases. The germline CDR1 and CDR2 sequences are GTSNPN and SVGIG (reference sequence). The CDR3 extends over 15 amino acids. CDR3 coding DNA: TGTGCCTGGAGTGTAGGGTCGGGGGGTAGCTATGGCTACACCTTC. Translated, it gives CAWSVGSGGSYGYTF.

CDR3 loop: CAWSAPWDREYEQYF. In DNA form, the CDR3 reads TGTGCCTGGAGTGCACCCTGGGACAGGGAGTACGAGCAGTACTTC. The chain links TRBV30 to TRBJ2-7, with 9 bases identical to TRBD1. Looked up from germline, CDR1 is GTSNPN and CDR2 is SVGIG (reference sequence). The CDR3 is 15 residues long. The ends lost 1 base at V and 4 bases at J; junction bases unmatched: 8.

The CDR3 nucleotides are TGTGCCAGCGCCCGGCTAGCGGGAGAACCAGGGGGGGCCAACGTCCTGACTTTC. This translates into CASARLAGEPGGANVLTF. V is TRBV11-2 and J is TRBJ2-6, with 10 bases aligning to TRBD2. The CDR3 is 18 residues long. The J segment lost 4 bases and the V segment lost 8 bases, leaving 14 bases of the junction unmatched. Germline V gene lookup returns CDR1 SGHAT and CDR2 FQNNGV. The full variable domain, completed using reference TRBV11-2 and TRBJ2-6, is EAGVAQSPRYKIIEKRQSVAFWCNPISGHATLYWYQQILGQGPKLLIQFQNNGVVDDSQLPKDRFSAERLKGVDSTLKIQPAKLEDSAVYLCASARLAGEPGGANVLTFGAGSRLTVL.